These T cell receptor beta chains were read from a single sample in a study of blood T cell repertoires in COVID-19. Clones were read by immunoSEQ multiplex PCR, and TCRdb kept only the in-frame ones, dropping some. This sample has under 250,000 clones; 86% occur once, and the top ten carry roughly 12%. The sequenced material came from peripheral blood. The receptors stem from an elderly man with acute or convalescent COVID-19. The CDR3 runs from the conserved cysteine through the conserved F or W. A D gene is named only where the DNA matches it firmly. Only part of the rows carry a size: once, few, many, or a class if the clone is expanded.

d_gene: TRBD1
abundance: .
v_gene: TRBV15
j_gene: TRBJ1-6
CDR3aa: CACGQGLNSPLHF
CDR3nt: TGTGCCTGCGGACAGGGGCTTAATTCACCCCTCCACTTT

d_gene: .
abundance: .
v_gene: TRBV12-3/TRBV12-4
j_gene: TRBJ1-1
CDR3aa: CASSHGHLEAFF
CDR3nt: TGTGCCAGCAGTCACGGACATCTTGAAGCTTTCTTT

d_gene: TRBD2
abundance: .
v_gene: TRBV11-2
j_gene: TRBJ2-7
CDR3aa: CASSSRAGGQEEQYF
CDR3nt: TGTGCCAGCAGCTCCCGAGCGGGAGGGCAAGAAGAGCAGTACTTC

d_gene: .
abundance: .
v_gene: TRBV24-1
j_gene: TRBJ2-7
CDR3aa: CATAGQNHEQYF
CDR3nt: TGTGCCACCGCGGGACAGAACCACGAGCAGTACTTC

d_gene: .
abundance: .
v_gene: TRBV6-1
j_gene: TRBJ2-1
CDR3aa: CASSEQQGSYNEQFF
CDR3nt: TGTGCCAGCAGTGAACAACAGGGCTCCTACAATGAGCAGTTCTTC

d_gene: .
abundance: once
v_gene: TRBV5-1
j_gene: TRBJ2-1
CDR3aa: CASSLAARSEQFF
CDR3nt: TGCGCCAGCAGCTTGGCGGCCCGGAGTGAGCAGTTCTTC

d_gene: .
abundance: .
v_gene: TRBV5-1
j_gene: TRBJ1-1
CDR3aa: CASSLEGVSTEAFF
CDR3nt: TGCGCCAGCAGCTTGGAAGGGGTTAGCACTGAAGCTTTCTTT

d_gene: .
abundance: .
v_gene: TRBV28
j_gene: TRBJ2-2
CDR3aa: CASRPGQNTGELFF
CDR3nt: TGTGCCAGCAGGCCCGGACAGAACACCGGGGAGCTGTTTTTT

d_gene: .
abundance: .
v_gene: TRBV3-1/TRBV3-2
j_gene: TRBJ1-3
CDR3aa: CASRRGNTIYF
CDR3nt: TGTGCCAGCAGGAGGGGAAACACCATATATTTT

d_gene: TRBD1
abundance: .
v_gene: TRBV7-8
j_gene: TRBJ2-1
CDR3aa: CASSSGQGGRNEQFF
CDR3nt: TGTGCCAGCAGCTCCGGACAGGGGGGGCGGAATGAGCAGTTCTTC

d_gene: .
abundance: .
v_gene: TRBV5-1
j_gene: TRBJ2-7
CDR3aa: CASSRDFGEQYF
CDR3nt: TGCGCCAGCAGCAGGGACTTTGGCGAGCAGTACTTC

d_gene: .
abundance: .
v_gene: TRBV21-1
j_gene: TRBJ2-2
CDR3aa: CASTGTSGGNTGELFF
CDR3nt: TGTGCCAGCACCGGGACTAGCGGAGGAAACACCGGGGAGCTGTTTTTT

d_gene: .
abundance: once
v_gene: TRBV28
j_gene: TRBJ1-5
CDR3aa: CASKDSDSHYSNQPQHF
CDR3nt: TGTGCCAGCAAAGATTCGGACAGCCACTATAGCAATCAGCCCCAGCATTTT

d_gene: .
abundance: .
v_gene: TRBV4-1
j_gene: TRBJ1-4
CDR3aa: CASSQDAGVATNEKLFF
CDR3nt: TGCGCCAGCAGCCAAGATGCAGGGGTGGCAACTAATGAAAAACTGTTTTTT

d_gene: TRBD2
abundance: .
v_gene: TRBV28
j_gene: TRBJ2-3
CDR3aa: CASSSPLAGERDTQYF
CDR3nt: TGTGCCAGCAGCTCCCCCTTAGCGGGAGAAAGAGATACGCAGTATTTT

d_gene: TRBD2
abundance: once
v_gene: TRBV3-1/TRBV3-2
j_gene: TRBJ2-4
CDR3aa: CASSQDPLAKIKNIQYF
CDR3nt: TGTGCCAGCAGCCAAGATCCACTAGCGAAAATAAAAAACATTCAGTACTTC

d_gene: .
abundance: .
v_gene: TRBV15
j_gene: TRBJ2-3
CDR3aa: CATSRETRSGDTQYF
CDR3nt: TGTGCCACCAGCAGGGAAACCCGTTCAGGAGATACGCAGTATTTT

d_gene: .
abundance: .
v_gene: TRBV3-1/TRBV3-2
j_gene: TRBJ1-1
CDR3aa: CASSQMAQTEAFF
CDR3nt: TGTGCCAGCAGCCAAATGGCTCAGACTGAAGCTTTCTTT

d_gene: .
abundance: .
v_gene: TRBV5-8
j_gene: TRBJ2-7
CDR3aa: CASSLLDSLYEQYF
CDR3nt: TGTGCCAGCAGCTTGTTGGACAGTCTATACGAGCAGTACTTC

d_gene: TRBD1
abundance: .
v_gene: TRBV11-2
j_gene: TRBJ2-7
CDR3aa: CASSLESTGGPREQYF
CDR3nt: TGTGCCAGCAGCTTAGAATCCACAGGGGGCCCGCGCGAGCAGTACTTC

d_gene: .
abundance: .
v_gene: TRBV2
j_gene: TRBJ1-3
CDR3aa: CASRAGTASGNTIYF
CDR3nt: TGTGCCAGCAGAGCGGGGACGGCCTCTGGAAACACCATATATTTT

d_gene: TRBD1
abundance: .
v_gene: TRBV6-2/TRBV6-3
j_gene: TRBJ2-7
CDR3aa: CASSNGQGDEQYF
CDR3nt: TGTGCCAGCAGTAACGGACAGGGCGACGAGCAGTACTTC

d_gene: TRBD2
abundance: .
v_gene: TRBV27
j_gene: TRBJ2-1
CDR3aa: CASSLSGSSYNEQFF
CDR3nt: TGTGCCAGCAGTCTTAGCGGGAGTAGCTACAATGAGCAGTTCTTC

d_gene: TRBD1
abundance: .
v_gene: TRBV7-9
j_gene: TRBJ1-2
CDR3aa: CASSTGQGDYGYTF
CDR3nt: TGTGCCAGCAGCACGGGACAGGGGGACTATGGCTACACCTTC

d_gene: TRBD1
abundance: .
v_gene: TRBV7-4
j_gene: TRBJ1-1
CDR3aa: CASSLVSDRGRRGTEAFF
CDR3nt: TGTGCCAGCAGCTTAGTTTCGGATAGGGGGCGACGGGGCACTGAAGCTTTCTTT

d_gene: .
abundance: .
v_gene: TRBV9
j_gene: TRBJ2-3
CDR3aa: CASSVMEGSTDTQYF
CDR3nt: TGTGCCAGCAGCGTCATGGAGGGAAGCACAGATACGCAGTATTTT

d_gene: .
abundance: .
v_gene: TRBV11-2
j_gene: TRBJ2-7
CDR3aa: CASSLTPGTYEQYF
CDR3nt: TGTGCCAGCAGCTTGACCCCAGGAACCTACGAGCAGTACTTC

d_gene: .
abundance: .
v_gene: TRBV19
j_gene: TRBJ1-2
CDR3aa: CASPPDRRRYGYTF
CDR3nt: TGTGCCAGTCCTCCGGACAGAAGACGCTATGGCTACACCTTC